This T cell receptor (beta chain) was captured in a study of T-cell reconstitution after alpha-beta-depleted transplantation in children. A library of TCRbeta sequences, prepared with unique molecular identifiers, was generated. MiXCR, run by TCRdb on the PCR reads, gives a single entry per CDR3 protein. Of about 400,000 distinct CDR3 sequences listed, 16% are singletons. The V gene lost 2 bases and the J gene lost 3 bases, with 14 bases spanning the gap. Germline V gives CDR1 MNHEY, CDR2 SVGAGI. There are 15 residues in the CDR3. The input for sequencing was PBMCs, mostly from graft donor cells, taken 360 days after TCRalphabeta/CD19-depleted stem cell transplant. The clonotype comes from a boy under two years old who had a stem cell transplant for Wiskott-Aldrich syndrome, so the T cells may come from the graft donor. The genes are TRBV6-5 and TRBJ2-7; D call uncertain. CDR3 sequence: CASSYAQQTIYEQYF. The CDR3 DNA reads TGTGCCAGCAGTTACGCACAGCAAACCATCTACGAGCAGTACTTC.